This TCR beta chain is from a study of type 1 and type 2 diabetes patients. Overall study: Magnetic bead positive selection isolated CD4+ or CD8+ T cells from PBMCs. Study-wide results and caveats: Type 2 diabetes patients had few highly-expanded CD4+ clones, median one.

Comments on this clonotype: Its antigen is not known. The junction and the germline gene differ at one end; a read error may be behind it.

The PCR template was genomic DNA. Amplification of the beta chain CDR3 used 30 forward and 13 reverse multiplex primers. TCRdb independently ran MiXCR on the multiplex PCR reads; one entry per CDR3 protein. The sample holds more than 250,000 distinct CDR3 sequences, around 47% seen once. This CDR3 has 12 amino acids. CDR1 SNHLY and CDR2 FYNNEI come from the germline V gene. This TCR derives from a man between 18 and 35 years old with type 2 diabetes. The rearrangement joins TRBV2 to TRBJ2-4; TRBD1 is a possible D gene (6 bases). Material for sequencing was peripheral blood mononuclear cells (PBMCs). The CDR3: CASSGTENIQHF. CDR3 DNA sequence: TGTGCCAGCAGTGGGACAGAAAACATTCAGCACTTC.